Below, 24 T cell receptor beta chains from the same sample are listed, as sequenced in a study of blood T cells in healthy people across ages. Using a J-beta primer mix together with a sample-barcoded 5' primer, a second PCR was run for roughly 7 to 11 cycles. MiXCR was run by TCRdb on the 5' RACE reads, yielding one entry per CDR3 protein. The sample lists hundreds of thousands of distinct CDR3 sequences; more than 40% were seen once. The sequenced sample consisted of blood. All receptors come from a man aged 55 to 69 in good health.

The chain employs TRBV28 and TRBJ2-7; TRBD2 matches at 7 bases. Germline assignment: CDR1 MDHEN and CDR2 SYDVKM. CDR3 length: 11 residues. After removal of 9 bases from V and 3 bases from J, the junction contained 2 bases not matched to a gene. The CDR3 reads CASGGDYEQYF. DNA of the CDR3: TGTGCCAGTGGGGGGGACTACGAGCAGTACTTC.

This clonotype has just a few counts. The V call is TRBV20-1, the J call TRBJ2-5, with a weak D call TRBD2 (5 bases). The V gene's germline CDR1 is DFQATT and CDR2 SNEGSKA (reference sequence). The CDR3 is 14 amino acids. V gave up 3 bases and J gave up 4 bases, with 15 bases separating them. The CDR3 protein is CSASPPGKVETQYF. For the CDR3, the DNA is TGCAGTGCTAGCCCCCCGGGAAAGGTAGAGACCCAGTACTTC.

This chain joins TRBV2 and TRBJ1-1; D gene ambiguous. Germline-derived CDR1 and CDR2 are SNHLY and FYNNEI. This CDR3 has 14 residues. V lost 4 bases to trimming and J lost 3 bases, with 12 bases between them. The CDR3 region has the DNA TGTGCCAGCAGTGGGTCCCCAAAGGACACTGAAGCTTTCTTT. This translates into CASSGSPKDTEAFF. Drawing the rest from reference TRBV2 and TRBJ1-1, the complete variable domain is EPEVTQTPSHQVTQMGQEVILRCVPISNHLYFYWYRQILGQKVEFLVSFYNNEISEKSEIFDDQFSVERPDGSNFTLKIRSTKLEDSAMYFCASSGSPKDTEAFFGQGTRLTVV.

The genes are TRBV29-1 and TRBJ2-1, with D uncertain. Germline-derived CDR1 and CDR2 are SQVTM and ANQGSEA. V was clipped by 5 bases and J by 7 bases, with 9 bases between them. The CDR3 length is 11 residues. The CDR3 is CSVSLGNEQFF. The CDR3 bases are TGCAGCGTTTCACTCGGGAATGAGCAGTTCTTC.

This chain links TRBV7-2 with TRBJ2-1; 9 bases map to TRBD1. V dropped 5 bases and J dropped 9; count of bases not matched to a gene: 11. The CDR3 is 15 amino acids. From germline, CDR1 is SGHTA and CDR2 FQGNSA. The CDR3 DNA reads as TGTGCCAGCAGCGTAACAGGGGGCGTTTACGGTGAGCAGTTCTTC. Its protein product is CASSVTGGVYGEQFF.

This clonotype was picked up a small number of times. The chain recombines TRBV20-1 with TRBJ2-7; 9 bases fit TRBD1. The CDR3 consists of 15 residues. In germline, CDR1 is DFQATT, CDR2 SNEGSKA (reference sequence). The V and J ends lost 5 bases and 2 bases, in that order; junction bases with no gene match: 10. The CDR3 nucleotides are TGCAGTGCTTGCAAGACAGGGGGAACGGCCTACGAGCAGTACTTC. Its protein product is CSACKTGGTAYEQYF.

The chain is built from TRBV12-5 and TRBJ1-2; D is unresolved. This CDR3 comprises 16 residues. The germline V gene has CDR1 LGHNT and CDR2 FRNRAP. V shed 5 bases and J shed 5 bases, with 21 bases lying between them. In DNA form, the CDR3 reads TGTGCTAGTGGTAAGGGATCAGGAGAAAGGTTTTATGGCTACACCTTC. Amino acid sequence: CASGKGSGERFYGYTF.

As concerns this clonotype: At one end the junction does not follow the germline gene, possibly because of a read error. The rearrangement links TRBV20-1 to TRBJ2-3; 8 bases are a match to TRBD1. In germline, CDR1 is DFQATT, CDR2 SNEGSKA (reference sequence). There are 14 residues in the CDR3. The CDR3 nucleotides are TGCAGTGCTAGTGGGGACAGGACTACAGATACACAGTATTTT. Protein product: CSASGDRTTDTQYF.

The V call is TRBV4-1, the J call TRBJ1-2, with TRBD1 as a possible D gene (5 bases). The V and J ends lost 0 bases and 5 bases respectively, with 16 bases between them. The CDR3 length is 16 residues. Germline assignment: CDR1 MGHRA and CDR2 YSYEKL. The CDR3 sequence: CASSQEDRDLLYGYTF. CDR3 in DNA: TGCGCCAGCAGCCAAGAAGACCGGGACCTCCTTTATGGCTACACCTTC.

The V and J genes are TRBV6-2 or TRBV6-3 and TRBJ1-5; TRBD1 matches at 11 bases. Germline loops: CDR1 MNHEY, CDR2 SVGEGT. Trimming cost V 7 bases and J 6 bases; bases outside gene matches: 5. The CDR3 extends over 14 amino acids. The CDR3 loop reads CASKGQGVTQPQHF. In DNA, the CDR3 is TGTGCCAGCAAGGGACAGGGGGTAACTCAGCCCCAGCATTTT.

The chain joins TRBV12-3 or TRBV12-4 to TRBJ2-3; D call uncertain. This CDR3 spans 13 amino acids. V was trimmed by 4 bases and J by 2 bases, leaving 7 bases between them. The CDR3 DNA is TGTGCCAGCAGTTACTACTACACAGATACGCAGTATTTT. This encodes CASSYYYTDTQYF.

The chain combines TRBV7-9 with TRBJ2-5; D gene uncertain. CDR3 length: 15 residues. Trimming pared 1 base from V and 4 bases from J, leaving 13 bases between. The V gene's germline CDR1 is SEHNR and CDR2 FQNEAQ (reference sequence). DNA of the CDR3: TGTGCCAGCAGCTTAGTTGCAGTGGCTACAGAGACCCAGTACTTC. Protein product: CASSLVAVATETQYF.

The CDR3 is CAWSASQTQYF. The DNA for the CDR3 is TGTGCCTGGAGTGCTTCTCAGACCCAGTACTTC. The chain uses TRBV30 and TRBJ2-5; D gene unclear. CDR1 is GTSNPN, CDR2 SVGIG, per germline (reference sequence). V lost 1 base, J lost 6 bases, and 6 bases lay in between. The CDR3 runs 11 residues.

With regard to this clonotype: The junction departs from germline at one end; a sequencing error may be responsible. In nucleotides, the CDR3 is TGTGCCAACAGTGAAATTTTCCAGGGTTCCAACGAGCAGTACTTC. Its translation: CANSEIFQGSNEQYF. This chain links TRBV6-1 with TRBJ2-7; D possibly corresponds to TRBD1 (5 bases). The CDR3 is 15 residues long. Germline V gives CDR1 MNHNS, CDR2 SASEGT.

As concerns this clonotype: Its ends do not fully match the called genes, so a read error is possible. The chain carries TRBV7-9 and TRBJ2-6; 11 nucleotides align to TRBD1. The length of the CDR3 is 18 residues. From germline, CDR1 is SEHNR and CDR2 FQNEAQ (reference sequence). Written as DNA, the CDR3 is TGTGCCAACAGCTCATACGGACAGGGGGCGAGGGGGACCAACGTCCTGACTTTC. Its protein product is CANSSYGQGARGTNVLTF.

This clonotype was recorded a few times. The genes are TRBV29-1 and TRBJ2-3, with D possibly being TRBD1 (6 bases). The germline V and J ends were trimmed by 3 bases and 2 bases, with 15 bases remaining between them. Germline CDR1 reads SQVTM; CDR2 reads ANQGSEA. This CDR3 spans 15 amino acids. The CDR3 sequence is CSVDAPGHLTDTQYF. Here the CDR3 DNA reads TGCAGCGTTGATGCGCCGGGACACCTCACAGATACGCAGTATTTT.

This clonotype was observed at least ten times. This chain links TRBV20-1 with TRBJ2-5, with D unresolved. V lost 2 bases and J lost 3, with 7 bases in between. Germline V gene lookup returns CDR1 DFQATT and CDR2 SNEGSKA (reference sequence). The CDR3 contains 12 residues. This CDR3 reads CSARQIEETQYF. The DNA of the CDR3 is TGCAGTGCTAGACAGATAGAAGAGACCCAGTACTTC.

V is TRBV3-1 and J is TRBJ1-5; the D is unclear. Germline CDR1 reads LGHDT; CDR2 reads YNNKEL (reference sequence). The CDR3 consists of 14 residues. Trimming left V 4 bases short and J 8 bases short, with 15 bases between. CDR3 nucleotides: TGTGCCAGCAGCCCTCAATCACACGGTAAGCCCCAGCATTTT. Its protein is CASSPQSHGKPQHF.

The chain recombines TRBV15 with TRBJ2-5; D assignment may be TRBD1 or TRBD2 (6 bases each). The V and J ends lost 0 bases and 5 bases respectively, with 13 bases between them. CDR1 and CDR2 from the germline V gene are LNHNV and YYDKDF (reference sequence). This CDR3 spans 15 amino acids. The CDR3 spells CATSRELGGAETQYF. The CDR3 nucleotides read TGTGCCACCAGCAGAGAATTGGGGGGCGCGGAGACCCAGTACTTC. Combining the CDR3 with reference TRBV15 and TRBJ2-5 gives the whole variable domain DAMVIQNPRYQVTQFGKPVTLSCSQTLNHNVMYWYQQKSSQAPKLLFHYYDKDFNNEADTPDNFQSRRPNTSFCFLDIRSPGLGDTAMYLCATSRELGGAETQYFGPGTRLLVL.

The gene calls are TRBV6-2 or TRBV6-3 and TRBJ2-7; 7 bases are a match to TRBD2. J was trimmed by 0 bases and V by 9 bases; bases with no gene match: 5. This CDR3 has 13 residues. CDR1 and CDR2 from the germline V gene are MNHEY and SVGEGT. The CDR3 bases are TGTGCCAGTACTAGCGCGGGCTCCTACGAGCAGTACTTC. As protein: CASTSAGSYEQYF.

In this sample, this clonotype turned up a few times. V and J are TRBV12-3 or TRBV12-4 and TRBJ2-1, with D tentatively TRBD1 or TRBD2 (5 bases each). Trimming removed 0 bases at V and 12 bases at J, with 9 bases between. CDR3 size: 12 residues. The CDR3 reads CASSLAGAGQFF. The CDR3 DNA reads TGTGCCAGCAGTTTAGCAGGGGCGGGGCAGTTCTTC.

The chain recombines TRBV28 with TRBJ2-6, with a weak D call TRBD2 (6 bases). This CDR3 is built from 16 residues. Trimming took off 6 bases at V and 0 bases at J, with 12 bases between the two ends. From germline, CDR1 is MDHEN and CDR2 SYDVKM. CDR3 amino acids: CASRSGGPSGANVLTF. The CDR3 DNA reads as TGTGCCAGCAGATCCGGAGGGCCCTCTGGGGCCAACGTCCTGACTTTC.

This clonotype was observed a few times. The V call is TRBV4-3, the J call TRBJ1-1; no reliable D call. Germline V CDR1 and CDR2: LGHNA, YSLEER. V was pared by 4 bases and J by 3 bases, with 9 bases between. This CDR3 contains 13 residues. The chain's CDR3 is CASSLPPYTEAFF. CDR3 nucleotides: TGCGCCAGCAGCCTCCCACCTTACACTGAAGCTTTCTTT.

This clonotype was counted at least ten times. The V and J genes are TRBV29-1 and TRBJ2-7, with TRBD2 as a possible D gene (6 bases). Germline-derived CDR1 and CDR2 are SQVTM and ANQGSEA. CDR3 length: 11 residues. Trimming stripped 8 bases from V and 7 bases from J, with 15 bases between. This CDR3 is CSSGGVGEQYF. CDR3 DNA sequence: TGCAGCTCTGGCGGGGTCGGGGAGCAGTACTTC.